The clone carrying this T cell receptor (beta chain) appeared a few times. The antigen is undetermined. These data come from a study of T-cell reconstitution after alpha-beta-depleted transplantation in children. Study conclusions and caveats: Reported findings indicate that, about two months after transplant, alpha-beta T cells came from several hundred expanded clones, which were derived from non-depleted graft cells. By one year post-transplant, T-cell counts and diversity largely arose from T cells that were newly produced. Some patients' high day-60 TCRbeta diversity was attributed to recipient cells surviving conditioning.

Preparation of the TCRbeta library was carried out with unique molecular identifiers. TCRdb processed the PCR reads anew with MiXCR; each CDR3 protein has one entry. The sample includes 600,000 to 700,000 distinct CDR3 sequences, around 13% of them seen just once. The source was PBMCs, collected before TCRalphabeta/CD19-depleted stem cell transplant. The TCR originated in a girl aged 2 to 9 with congenital amegakaryocytic thrombocytopenia, due to receive a stem cell transplant.

In nucleotides, the CDR3 is TGCGCCAGCAGCTTGGCCTCCTTTAATGAAAAACTGTTTTTT. It codes for CASSLASFNEKLFF. The chain recombines TRBV5-1 with TRBJ1-4, with D hard to call. V was clipped by 0 bases and J by 4 bases, with 7 bases between them. The CDR3 consists of 14 residues. Per the germline V gene, CDR1 is SGHRS and CDR2 is YFSETQ.